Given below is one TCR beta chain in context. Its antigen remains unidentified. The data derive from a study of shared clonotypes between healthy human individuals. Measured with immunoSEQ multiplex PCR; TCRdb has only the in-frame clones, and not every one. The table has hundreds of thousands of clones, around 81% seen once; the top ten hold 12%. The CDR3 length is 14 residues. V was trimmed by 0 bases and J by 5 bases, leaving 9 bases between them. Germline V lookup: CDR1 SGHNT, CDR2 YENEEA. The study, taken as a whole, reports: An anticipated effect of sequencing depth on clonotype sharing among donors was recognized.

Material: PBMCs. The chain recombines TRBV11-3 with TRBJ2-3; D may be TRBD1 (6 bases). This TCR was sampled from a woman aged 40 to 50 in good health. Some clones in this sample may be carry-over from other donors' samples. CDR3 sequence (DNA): TGTGCCAGCAGCTTAGATCAGGGGAGAGATACGCAGTATTTT. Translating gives CASSLDQGRDTQYF.